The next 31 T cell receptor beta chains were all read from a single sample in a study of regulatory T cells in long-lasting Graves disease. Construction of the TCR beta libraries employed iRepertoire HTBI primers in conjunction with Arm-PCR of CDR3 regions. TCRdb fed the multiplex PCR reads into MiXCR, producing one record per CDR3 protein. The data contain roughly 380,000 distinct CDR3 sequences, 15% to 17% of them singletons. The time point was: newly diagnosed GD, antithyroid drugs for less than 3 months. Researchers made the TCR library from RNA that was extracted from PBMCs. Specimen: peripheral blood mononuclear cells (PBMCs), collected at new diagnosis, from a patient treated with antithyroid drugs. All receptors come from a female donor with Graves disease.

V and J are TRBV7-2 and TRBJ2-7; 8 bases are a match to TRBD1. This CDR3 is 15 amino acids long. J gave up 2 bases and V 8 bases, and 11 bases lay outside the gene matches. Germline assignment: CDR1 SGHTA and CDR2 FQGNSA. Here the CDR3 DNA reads TGTGCCAGCTCACCAGAGACAGGGGCGACCTACGAGCAGTACTTC. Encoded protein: CASSPETGATYEQYF.

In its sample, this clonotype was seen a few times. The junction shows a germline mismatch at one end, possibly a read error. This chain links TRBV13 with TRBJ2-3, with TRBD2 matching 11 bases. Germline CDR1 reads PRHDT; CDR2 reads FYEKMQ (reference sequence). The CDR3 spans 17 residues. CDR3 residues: CASSLGSSGRSTGTQYF. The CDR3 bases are TGTGCCAGCAGCTTAGGCTCTAGCGGGAGGAGCACAGGTACGCAGTATTTT.

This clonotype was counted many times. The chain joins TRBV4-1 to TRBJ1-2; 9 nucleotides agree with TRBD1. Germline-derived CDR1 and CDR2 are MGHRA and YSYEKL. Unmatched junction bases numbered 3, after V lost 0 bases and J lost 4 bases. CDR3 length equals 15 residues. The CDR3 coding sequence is TGCGCCAGCAGCCAAGAGGACAGGGGCAGCTATGGCTACACCTTC. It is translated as CASSQEDRGSYGYTF.

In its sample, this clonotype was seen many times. For the CDR3, the DNA is TGTGCCAGCAGCTTAGGGGTAGGGGTTACATCTGGGGCCAACGTCCTGACTTTC. Residues: CASSLGVGVTSGANVLTF. This chain uses TRBV7-6 with TRBJ2-6, with D maybe TRBD1 (5 bases). Germline CDR1 reads SGHVS; CDR2 reads FNYEAQ. This CDR3 is built from 18 residues. V dropped 1 base and J dropped 1 base, with 14 bases sitting between them.

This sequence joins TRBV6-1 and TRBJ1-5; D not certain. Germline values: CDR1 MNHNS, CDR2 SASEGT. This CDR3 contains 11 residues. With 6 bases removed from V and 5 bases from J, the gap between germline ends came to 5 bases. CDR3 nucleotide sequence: TGTGCCAGCAGGTTGGATCAGCCCCAGCATTTT. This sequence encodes CASRLDQPQHF.

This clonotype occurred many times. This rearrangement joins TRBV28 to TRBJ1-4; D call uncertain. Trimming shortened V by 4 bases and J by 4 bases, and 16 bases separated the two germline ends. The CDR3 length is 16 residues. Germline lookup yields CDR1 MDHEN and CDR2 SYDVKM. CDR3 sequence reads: CASSSRGEGSNEKLFF. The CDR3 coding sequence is TGTGCCAGCAGTTCCCGCGGGGAAGGTAGTAATGAAAAACTGTTTTTT.

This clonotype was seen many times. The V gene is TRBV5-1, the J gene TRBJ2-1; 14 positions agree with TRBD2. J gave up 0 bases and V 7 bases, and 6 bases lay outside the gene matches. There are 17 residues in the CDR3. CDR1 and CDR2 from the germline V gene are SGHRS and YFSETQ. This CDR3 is CASSTSGRGSSYNEQFF. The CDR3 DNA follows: TGCGCCAGCTCGACTAGCGGGAGGGGTAGCTCCTACAATGAGCAGTTCTTC.

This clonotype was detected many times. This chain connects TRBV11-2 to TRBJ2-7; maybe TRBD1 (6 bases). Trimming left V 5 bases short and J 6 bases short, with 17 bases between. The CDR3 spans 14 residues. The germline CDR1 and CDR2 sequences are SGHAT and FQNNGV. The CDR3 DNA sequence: TGTGCCAGCAGCGGGATCAGGGGAAAGGGCGAGCAGTACTTC. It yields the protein CASSGIRGKGEQYF.

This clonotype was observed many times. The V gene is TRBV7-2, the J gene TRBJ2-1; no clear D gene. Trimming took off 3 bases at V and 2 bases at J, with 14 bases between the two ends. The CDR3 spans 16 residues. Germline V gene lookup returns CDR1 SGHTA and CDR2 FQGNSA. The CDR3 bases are TGTGCCAGCAGCTTCTGGGCCAGCCAAGCCTACAATGAGCAGTTCTTC. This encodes CASSFWASQAYNEQFF. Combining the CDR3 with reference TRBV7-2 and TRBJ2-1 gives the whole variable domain GAGVSQSPSNKVTEKGKDVELRCDPISGHTALYWYRQSLGQGLEFLIYFQGNSAPDKSGLPSDRFSAERTGGSVSTLTIQRTQQEDSAVYLCASSFWASQAYNEQFFGPGTRLTVL.

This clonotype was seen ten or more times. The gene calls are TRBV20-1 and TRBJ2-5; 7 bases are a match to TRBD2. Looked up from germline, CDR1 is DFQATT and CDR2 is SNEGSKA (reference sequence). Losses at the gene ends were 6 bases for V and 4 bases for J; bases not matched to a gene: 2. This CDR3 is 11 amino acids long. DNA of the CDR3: TGCAGTGCCTTAGCGGGAGAGACCCAGTACTTC. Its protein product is CSALAGETQYF.

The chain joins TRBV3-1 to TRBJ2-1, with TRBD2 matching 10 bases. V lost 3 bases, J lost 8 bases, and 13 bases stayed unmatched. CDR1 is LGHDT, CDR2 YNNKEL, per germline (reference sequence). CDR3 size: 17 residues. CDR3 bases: TGTGCCAGCAGCCATCTTAGCGGGAGGCATAGCTTGGATGAGCAGTTCTTC. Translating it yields CASSHLSGRHSLDEQFF.

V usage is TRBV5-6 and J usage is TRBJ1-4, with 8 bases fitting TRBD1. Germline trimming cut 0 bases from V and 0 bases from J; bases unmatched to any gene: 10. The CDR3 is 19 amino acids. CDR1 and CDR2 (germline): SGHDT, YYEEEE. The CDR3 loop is CASSLGLQGVVATNEKLFF. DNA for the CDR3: TGTGCCAGCAGCTTGGGCCTACAGGGGGTGGTCGCAACTAATGAAAAACTGTTTTTT.

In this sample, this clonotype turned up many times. The CDR3 DNA reads as TGTGCCAGCAGCATAAGCGGCAGGGGCACTGAAGCTTTCTTT. Encoded protein: CASSISGRGTEAFF. The rearrangement links TRBV5-6 to TRBJ1-1, with D perhaps matching TRBD1 (6 bases). Germline CDR1 SGHDT, CDR2 YYEEEE. Trimming pared 4 bases from V and 4 bases from J, leaving 14 bases between. The length of the CDR3 is 14 residues.

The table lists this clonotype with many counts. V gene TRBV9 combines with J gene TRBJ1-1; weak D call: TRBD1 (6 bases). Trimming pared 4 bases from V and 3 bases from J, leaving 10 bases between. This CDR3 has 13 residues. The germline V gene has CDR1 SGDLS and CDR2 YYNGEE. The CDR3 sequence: CASSIQGDTEAFF. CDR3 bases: TGTGCCAGCAGCATACAGGGAGACACTGAAGCTTTCTTT.

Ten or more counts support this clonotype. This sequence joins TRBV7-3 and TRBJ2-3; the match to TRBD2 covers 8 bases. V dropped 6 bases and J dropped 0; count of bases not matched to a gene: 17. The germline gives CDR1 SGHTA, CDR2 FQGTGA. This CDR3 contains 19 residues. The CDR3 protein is CASSLRLATASASTDTQYF. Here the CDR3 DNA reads TGTGCCAGCAGTCTTAGACTAGCGACCGCCTCGGCTAGCACAGATACGCAGTATTTT.

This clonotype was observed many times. The CDR3 protein is CASSVGGQDGYTF. DNA of the CDR3: TGTGCCAGCAGTGTAGGGGGTCAGGATGGCTACACCTTC. V and J are TRBV2 and TRBJ1-2, with D maybe TRBD1 (6 bases). V gave up 4 bases and J gave up 6 bases, with 12 bases separating them. CDR3 length: 13 amino acids. Germline CDR1 is SNHLY and CDR2 is FYNNEI.

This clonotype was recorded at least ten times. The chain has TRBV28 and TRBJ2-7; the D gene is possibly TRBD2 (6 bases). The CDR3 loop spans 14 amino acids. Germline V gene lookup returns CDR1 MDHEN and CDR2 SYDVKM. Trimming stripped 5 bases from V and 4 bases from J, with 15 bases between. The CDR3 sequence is CASSGAGGMYEQYF. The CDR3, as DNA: TGTGCCAGCAGTGGGGCGGGCGGGATGTACGAGCAGTACTTC.

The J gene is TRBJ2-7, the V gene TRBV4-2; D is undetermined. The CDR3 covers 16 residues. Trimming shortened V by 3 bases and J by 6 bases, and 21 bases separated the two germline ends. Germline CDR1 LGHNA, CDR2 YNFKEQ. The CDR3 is CASSHLDMGIAREQYF. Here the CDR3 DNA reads TGTGCCAGCAGCCACCTGGATATGGGAATTGCTCGCGAGCAGTACTTC.

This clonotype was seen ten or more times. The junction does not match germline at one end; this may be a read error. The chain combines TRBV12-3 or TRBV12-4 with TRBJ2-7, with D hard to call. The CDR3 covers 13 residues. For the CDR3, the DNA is TGTGCCAGCAGCTTAGGTCCCAGCTACGAGCAGTACTTC. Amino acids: CASSLGPSYEQYF.

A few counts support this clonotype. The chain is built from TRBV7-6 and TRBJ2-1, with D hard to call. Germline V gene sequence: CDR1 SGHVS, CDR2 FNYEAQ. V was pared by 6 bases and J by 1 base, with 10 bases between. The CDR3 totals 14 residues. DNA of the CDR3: TGTGCCAGCAGTGTACAGTTGTCCTACAATGAGCAGTTCTTC. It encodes CASSVQLSYNEQFF.

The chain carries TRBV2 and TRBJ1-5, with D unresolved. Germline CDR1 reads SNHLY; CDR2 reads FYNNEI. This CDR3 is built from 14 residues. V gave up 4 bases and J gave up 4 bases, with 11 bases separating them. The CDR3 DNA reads TGTGCCAGCAGTGCTAACGGAGGGAATCAGCCCCAGCATTTT. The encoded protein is CASSANGGNQPQHF.

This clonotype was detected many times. CDR3 amino acids: CSVGSQGFGTEAFF. The CDR3 nucleotides read TGCAGCGTTGGATCCCAAGGGTTTGGCACTGAAGCTTTCTTT. The V call is TRBV29-1, the J call TRBJ1-1, with D hard to call. Per germline, CDR1 SQVTM and CDR2 ANQGSEA. This CDR3 contains 14 residues. Trimming stripped 4 bases from V and 4 bases from J, with 16 bases between.

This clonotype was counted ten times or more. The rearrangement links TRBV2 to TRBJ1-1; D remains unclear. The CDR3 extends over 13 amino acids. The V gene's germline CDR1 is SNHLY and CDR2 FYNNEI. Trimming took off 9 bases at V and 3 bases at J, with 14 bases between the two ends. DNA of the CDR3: TGTGCCAGGAGAGAAGGAAGTGACACTGAAGCTTTCTTT. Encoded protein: CARREGSDTEAFF.

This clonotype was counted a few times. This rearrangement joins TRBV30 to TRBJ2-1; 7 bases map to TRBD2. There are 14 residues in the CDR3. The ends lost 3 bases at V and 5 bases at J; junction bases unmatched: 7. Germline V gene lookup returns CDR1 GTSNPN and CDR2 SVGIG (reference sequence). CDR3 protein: CAWREAGRDNEQFF. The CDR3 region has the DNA TGTGCCTGGAGAGAAGCGGGGAGAGACAATGAGCAGTTCTTC.

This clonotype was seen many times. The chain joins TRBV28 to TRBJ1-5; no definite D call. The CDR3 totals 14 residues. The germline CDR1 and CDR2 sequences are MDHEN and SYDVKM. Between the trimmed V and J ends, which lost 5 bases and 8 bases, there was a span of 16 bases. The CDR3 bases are TGTGCCAGCAGTCCCCGGGCAATAAGGGAGCCCCAGCATTTT. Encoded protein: CASSPRAIREPQHF.

The CDR3 coding sequence is TGTGCCAGCAGCTTGGCGCCGGGAGAAAACACCGGGGAGCTGTTTTTT. It encodes CASSLAPGENTGELFF. The gene calls are TRBV5-4 and TRBJ2-2; maybe TRBD2 (6 bases). Per the germline V gene, CDR1 is SGHNT and CDR2 is YYREEE (reference sequence). There are 16 residues in the CDR3. V was shortened by 0 bases and J by 2 bases, with 11 bases between the two germline ends.

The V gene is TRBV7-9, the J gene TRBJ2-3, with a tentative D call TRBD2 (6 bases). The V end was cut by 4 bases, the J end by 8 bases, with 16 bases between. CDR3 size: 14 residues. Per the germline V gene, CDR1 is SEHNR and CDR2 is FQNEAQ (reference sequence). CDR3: CASSSATRPVTQYF. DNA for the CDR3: TGTGCCAGCAGCTCGGCGACTAGGCCTGTTACGCAGTATTTT.

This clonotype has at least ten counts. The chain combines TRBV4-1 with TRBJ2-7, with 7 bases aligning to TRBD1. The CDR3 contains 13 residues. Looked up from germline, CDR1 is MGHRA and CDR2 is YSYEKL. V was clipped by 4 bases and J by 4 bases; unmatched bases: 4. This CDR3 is CASSRDREYEQYF. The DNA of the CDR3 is TGCGCCAGCAGCCGCGACAGGGAATACGAGCAGTACTTC.

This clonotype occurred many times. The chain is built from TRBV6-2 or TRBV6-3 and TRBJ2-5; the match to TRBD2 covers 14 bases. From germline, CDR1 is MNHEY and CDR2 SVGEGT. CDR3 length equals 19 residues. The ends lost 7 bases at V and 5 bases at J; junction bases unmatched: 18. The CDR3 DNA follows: TGTGCCAGCAAAAATCCGGGACTAGCGGGAGAAAGGTCAAGGGAGACCCAGTACTTC. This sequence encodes CASKNPGLAGERSRETQYF.

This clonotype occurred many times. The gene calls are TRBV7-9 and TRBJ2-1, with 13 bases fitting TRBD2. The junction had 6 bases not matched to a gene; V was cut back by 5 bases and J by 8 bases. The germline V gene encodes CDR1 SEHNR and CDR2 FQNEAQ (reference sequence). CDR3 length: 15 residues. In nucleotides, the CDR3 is TGTGCCAGCAGCCCCCGACTAGCGGGGGGCGATGAGCAGTTCTTC. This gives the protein CASSPRLAGGDEQFF.

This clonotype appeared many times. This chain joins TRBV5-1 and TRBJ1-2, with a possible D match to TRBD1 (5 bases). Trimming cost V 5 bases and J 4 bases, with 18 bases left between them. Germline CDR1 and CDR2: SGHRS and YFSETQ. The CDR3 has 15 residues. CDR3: CASSRDLAVGYGYTF. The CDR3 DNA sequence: TGCGCCAGCAGTAGGGACCTGGCGGTGGGCTATGGCTACACCTTC.